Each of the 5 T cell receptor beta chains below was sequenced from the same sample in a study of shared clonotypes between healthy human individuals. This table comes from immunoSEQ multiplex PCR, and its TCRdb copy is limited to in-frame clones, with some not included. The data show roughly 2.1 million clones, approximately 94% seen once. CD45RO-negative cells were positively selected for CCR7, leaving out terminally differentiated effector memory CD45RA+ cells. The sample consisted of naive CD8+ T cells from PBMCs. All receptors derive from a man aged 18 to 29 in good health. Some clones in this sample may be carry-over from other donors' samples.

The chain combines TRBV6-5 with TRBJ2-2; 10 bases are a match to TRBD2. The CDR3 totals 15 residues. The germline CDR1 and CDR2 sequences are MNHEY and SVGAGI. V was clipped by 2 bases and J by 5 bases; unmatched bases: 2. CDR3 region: CASSYASGRTGELFF. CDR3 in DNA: TGTGCCAGCAGTTACGCTAGCGGGAGAACCGGGGAGCTGTTTTTT.

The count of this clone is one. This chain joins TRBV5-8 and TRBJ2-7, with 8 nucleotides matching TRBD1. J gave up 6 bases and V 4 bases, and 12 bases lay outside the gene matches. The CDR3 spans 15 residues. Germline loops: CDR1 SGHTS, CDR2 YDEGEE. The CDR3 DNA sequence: TGTGCCAGCAGCCCCTTCCCGACAGGGGTGGGCGAGCAGTACTTC. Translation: CASSPFPTGVGEQYF.

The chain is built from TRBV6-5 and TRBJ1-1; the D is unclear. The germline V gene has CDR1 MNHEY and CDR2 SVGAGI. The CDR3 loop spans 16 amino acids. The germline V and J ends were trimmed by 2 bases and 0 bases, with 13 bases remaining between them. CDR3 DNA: TGTGCCAGCAGTTACGGCTCAGGAATAATGAACACTGAAGCTTTCTTT. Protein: CASSYGSGIMNTEAFF.

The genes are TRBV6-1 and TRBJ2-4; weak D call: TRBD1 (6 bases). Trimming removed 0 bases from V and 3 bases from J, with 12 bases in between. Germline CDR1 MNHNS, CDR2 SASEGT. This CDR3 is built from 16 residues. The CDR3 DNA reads TGTGCCAGCAGTGAAGCGCCCGGCAGGGGCAAAAACATTCAGTACTTC. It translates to CASSEAPGRGKNIQYF.

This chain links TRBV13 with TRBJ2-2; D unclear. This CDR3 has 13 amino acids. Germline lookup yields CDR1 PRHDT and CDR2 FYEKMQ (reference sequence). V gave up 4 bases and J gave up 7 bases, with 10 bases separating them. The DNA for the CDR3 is TGTGCCAGCAGCTGGGGATTGGGCGGGGAGCTGTTTTTT. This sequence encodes CASSWGLGGELFF.